The clone carrying this TCR beta chain has more than one count but fewer than ten. The antigen is not known. A sort by CD45RO/CCR7/CD25/CD127/CD95/CD27 yielded CD4+ naive, central memory, regulatory and stem cell-like memory cells. This CDR3 is built from 15 residues. V gave up 3 bases and J gave up 3 bases, with 14 bases separating them. Germline V gives CDR1 LNHNV, CDR2 YYDKDF (reference sequence). The data stem from a study of beta chain features in type 1 diabetes. Study summary: Sorted cells from all samples, numbering 100 million to 120 million, were examined.

Study results and limitations: Within each of all four CD4+ subsets, Type 1 diabetes patients had TCRB CDR3s that were moderately but significantly shorter.

The study reverse transcribed the entire isolated RNA, so it sequenced expressed TCRB transcripts. Only in-frame clones appear in the TCRdb table, and some are missing; sequencing was by immunoSEQ multiplex PCR. The repertoire consists of hundreds of thousands of clones, with 14% occurring once and the leading ten covering about 0.016%. This receptor was obtained from a man aged 30 to 39 with type 1 diabetes. The material sequenced was naive CD4+ T cells from blood. The rearrangement links TRBV15 to TRBJ2-5; D unresolved. CDR3 nucleotides: TGTGCCACCAGCAGGTTTGGGCAGACCGAAGAGACCCAGTACTTC. It encodes CATSRFGQTEETQYF.